The 8 T cell receptor beta chains reported below all come from one sample, sequenced in a study of Graves' ophthalmopathy and Graves' hyperthyroidism. RNA transcripts provided the template for amplifying TCR beta CDR3 regions. Investigators did first-round RT-PCR with HTBI primers, then second-round multiplex PCR. TCRdb processed the multiplex PCR reads anew with MiXCR; each CDR3 protein has one entry. Of fewer than 400,000 distinct CDR3 sequences in the sample, 15% to 20% are singletons; the top ten hold 1.5% to 2%. Input material: peripheral blood. The source of these receptors is a woman between 18 and 29 years old with Graves' ophthalmopathy.

J is TRBJ2-5 and V is TRBV3-1; 13 nucleotides match TRBD2. Germline V CDR1 and CDR2: LGHDT, YNNKEL (reference sequence). The V gene end was trimmed by 4 bases and the J gene end by 1 base; junction bases not matched to a gene: 6. The CDR3 consists of 17 residues. Here the CDR3 reads CASSPRLAGGRQETQYF. The CDR3 nucleotides read TGTGCCAGCAGCCCCCGACTAGCGGGGGGACGCCAAGAGACCCAGTACTTC.

This sequence joins TRBV15 and TRBJ2-5; D possibly corresponds to TRBD2 (5 bases). The CDR3 is 14 amino acids. The germline gives CDR1 LNHNV, CDR2 YYDKDF (reference sequence). V lost 0 bases, J lost 2 bases, and 7 bases lay in between. CDR3 DNA sequence: TGTGCCACCAGCAGAGACGTAGCGCAAGAGACCCAGTACTTC. This translates into CATSRDVAQETQYF.

This clonotype was counted a single time. The V call is TRBV27, the J call TRBJ1-2, with D tentatively TRBD1 (6 bases). The CDR3 has 13 residues. Trimming stripped 4 bases from V and 8 bases from J, with 14 bases between. In germline, CDR1 is MNHEY, CDR2 SMNVEV (reference sequence). Written as DNA, the CDR3 is TGTGCCAGCAGTTACGGGGGGCCGGGGGGCTACACCTTC. Translating gives CASSYGGPGGYTF.

This clonotype has a count of ten or more. The gene calls are TRBV19 and TRBJ2-7; 11 positions match TRBD1. This CDR3 has 15 amino acids. The germline CDR1 and CDR2 sequences are LNHDA and SQIVND (reference sequence). V was pared by 1 base and J by 3 bases, with 2 bases of the junction left unmatched. This CDR3 is CASSIVGTGGYEQYF. CDR3 bases: TGTGCCAGTAGTATAGTCGGGACAGGGGGCTACGAGCAGTACTTC.

The V gene is TRBV28, the J gene TRBJ1-2, with D unclear. The V end was cut by 2 bases, the J end by 5 bases, with 6 bases between. Germline V gene data show CDR1 as MDHEN and CDR2 as SYDVKM. There are 12 residues in the CDR3. The CDR3: CASSLPMYGYTF. The CDR3 DNA reads TGTGCCAGCAGTTTACCCATGTATGGCTACACCTTC.

Ten or more counts support this clonotype. This chain joins TRBV15 and TRBJ1-2; D may be TRBD1 (5 bases). This CDR3 is built from 13 residues. Trimming left V 6 bases short and J 2 bases short, with 10 bases between. CDR1 and CDR2 (germline): LNHNV, YYDKDF (reference sequence). The CDR3 coding sequence is TGTGCCACCAGGGACAATCAAAACTATGGCTACACCTTC. Translating it yields CATRDNQNYGYTF.

The chain couples TRBV3-1 to TRBJ1-2; the match to TRBD1 covers 9 bases. The CDR3 is made up of 14 amino acids. V lost 5 bases and J lost 9; bases outside the gene matches: 10. CDR1 and CDR2 from the germline V gene are LGHDT and YNNKEL (reference sequence). CDR3 nucleotide sequence: TGTGCCAGCAGCTATCCTACAGGGGGCGCGTGCTACACCTTC. This gives the protein CASSYPTGGACYTF.

This clonotype was observed a handful of times. Here the CDR3 DNA reads TGTGCCAGTAGTATAGCGGGAGGACAGCGGGGAACTTCCAGCTCCTACGAGCAGTACTTC. Protein sequence: CASSIAGGQRGTSSSYEQYF. This chain joins TRBV19 and TRBJ2-7, with a possible D match to TRBD2 (7 bases). The CDR3 runs 20 residues. The germline V and J ends were trimmed by 1 base and 0 bases, with 25 bases remaining between them. Germline lookup yields CDR1 LNHDA and CDR2 SQIVND (reference sequence). Supplemented by reference TRBV19 and TRBJ2-7, the full variable domain reads DGGITQSPKYLFRKEGQNVTLSCEQNLNHDAMYWYRQDPGQGLRLIYYSQIVNDFQKGDIAEGYSVSREKKESFPLTVTSAQKNPTAFYLCASSIAGGQRGTSSSYEQYFGPGTRLTVT.